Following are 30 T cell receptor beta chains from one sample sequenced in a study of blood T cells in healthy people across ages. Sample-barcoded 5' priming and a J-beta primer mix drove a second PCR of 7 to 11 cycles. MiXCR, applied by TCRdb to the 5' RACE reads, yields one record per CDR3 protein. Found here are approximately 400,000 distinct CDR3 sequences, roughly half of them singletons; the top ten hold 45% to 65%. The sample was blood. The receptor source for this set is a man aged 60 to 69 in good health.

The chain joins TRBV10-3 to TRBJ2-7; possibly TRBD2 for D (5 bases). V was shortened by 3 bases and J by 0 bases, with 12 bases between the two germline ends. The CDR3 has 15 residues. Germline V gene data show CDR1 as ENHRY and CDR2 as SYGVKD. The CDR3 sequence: CAISEADLISYEQYF. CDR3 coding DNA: TGTGCCATCAGTGAAGCGGACTTAATCTCCTACGAGCAGTACTTC.

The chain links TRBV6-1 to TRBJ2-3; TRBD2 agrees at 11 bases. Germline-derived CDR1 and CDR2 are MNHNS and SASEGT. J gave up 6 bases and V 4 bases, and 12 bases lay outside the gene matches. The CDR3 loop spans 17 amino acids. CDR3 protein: CASSVASGGTFSDTQYF. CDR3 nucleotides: TGTGCCAGCAGTGTGGCTAGCGGGGGGACCTTTTCTGATACGCAGTATTTT.

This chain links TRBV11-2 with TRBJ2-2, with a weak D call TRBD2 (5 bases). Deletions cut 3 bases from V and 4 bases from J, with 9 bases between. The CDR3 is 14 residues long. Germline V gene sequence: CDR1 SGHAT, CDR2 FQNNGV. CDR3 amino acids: CASSLWESTGELFF. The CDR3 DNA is TGTGCCAGCAGCTTGTGGGAGAGCACCGGGGAGCTGTTTTTT. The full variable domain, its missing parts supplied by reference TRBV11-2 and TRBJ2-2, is EAGVAQSPRYKIIEKRQSVAFWCNPISGHATLYWYQQILGQGPKLLIQFQNNGVVDDSQLPKDRFSAERLKGVDSTLKIQPAKLEDSAVYLCASSLWESTGELFFGEGSRLTVL.

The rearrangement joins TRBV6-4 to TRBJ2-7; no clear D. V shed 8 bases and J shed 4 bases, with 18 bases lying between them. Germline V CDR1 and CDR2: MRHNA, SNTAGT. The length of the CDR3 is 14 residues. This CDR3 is CASVRTTSWYEQYF. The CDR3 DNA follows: TGTGCCAGCGTACGAACTACAAGTTGGTACGAGCAGTACTTC.

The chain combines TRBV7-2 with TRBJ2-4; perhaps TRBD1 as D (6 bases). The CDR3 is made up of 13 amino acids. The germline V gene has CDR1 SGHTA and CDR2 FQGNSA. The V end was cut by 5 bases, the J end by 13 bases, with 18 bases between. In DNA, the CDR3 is TGTGCCAGCAGCAAGGACAGAGCCTACAAGCAGTACTTC. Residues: CASSKDRAYKQYF. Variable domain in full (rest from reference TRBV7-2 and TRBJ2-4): GAGVSQSPSNKVTEKGKDVELRCDPISGHTALYWYRQSLGQGLEFLIYFQGNSAPDKSGLPSDRFSAERTGGSVSTLTIQRTQQEDSAVYLCASSKDRAYKQYFGAGTRLSVL.

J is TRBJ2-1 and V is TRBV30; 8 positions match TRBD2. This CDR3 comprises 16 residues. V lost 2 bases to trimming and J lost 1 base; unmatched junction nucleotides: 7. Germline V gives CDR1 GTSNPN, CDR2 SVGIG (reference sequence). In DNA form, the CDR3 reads TGTGCCTGGAGTTGGGCAGCGGGAGTTTCCTACAATGAGCAGTTCTTC. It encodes CAWSWAAGVSYNEQFF. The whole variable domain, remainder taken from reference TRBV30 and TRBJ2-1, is SQTIHQWPATLVQPVGSPLSLECTVEGTSNPNLYWYRQAAGRGLQLLFYSVGIGQISSEVPQNLSASRPQDRQFILSSKKLLLSDSGFYLCAWSWAAGVSYNEQFFGPGTRLTVL.

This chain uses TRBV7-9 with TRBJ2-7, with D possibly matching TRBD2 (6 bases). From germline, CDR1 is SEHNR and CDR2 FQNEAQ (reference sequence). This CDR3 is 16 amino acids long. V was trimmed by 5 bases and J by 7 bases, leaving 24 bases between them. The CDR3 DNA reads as TGTGCCAGCAGCCGACCCCCGCCGGGAGATAACAATGAGCAGTACTTC. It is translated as CASSRPPPGDNNEQYF.

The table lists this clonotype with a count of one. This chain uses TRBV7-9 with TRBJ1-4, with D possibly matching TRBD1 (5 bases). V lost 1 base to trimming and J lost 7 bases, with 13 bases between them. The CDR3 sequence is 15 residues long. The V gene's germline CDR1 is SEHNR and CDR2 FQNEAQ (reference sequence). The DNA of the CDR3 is TGTGCCAGCAGCTTAGGCAGGGCCGGAGGTGAAAAACTGTTTTTT. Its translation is CASSLGRAGGEKLFF.

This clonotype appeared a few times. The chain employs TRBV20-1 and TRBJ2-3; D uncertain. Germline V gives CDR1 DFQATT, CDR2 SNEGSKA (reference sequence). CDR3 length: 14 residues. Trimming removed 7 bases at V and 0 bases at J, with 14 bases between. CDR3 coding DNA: TGCAGTGGGCTAGTCGGGTCTAGCACAGATACGCAGTATTTT. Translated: CSGLVGSSTDTQYF.

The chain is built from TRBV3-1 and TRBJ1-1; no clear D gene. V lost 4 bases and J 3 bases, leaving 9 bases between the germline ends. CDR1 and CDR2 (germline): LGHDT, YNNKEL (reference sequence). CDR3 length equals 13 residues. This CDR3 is CASSPTRHTEAFF. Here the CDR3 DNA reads TGTGCCAGCAGCCCCACCAGGCACACTGAAGCTTTCTTT.

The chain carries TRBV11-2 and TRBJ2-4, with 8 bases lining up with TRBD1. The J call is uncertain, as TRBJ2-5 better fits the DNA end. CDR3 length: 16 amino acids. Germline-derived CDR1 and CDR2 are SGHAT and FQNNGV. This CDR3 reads CASSRRRTGNWETQYF. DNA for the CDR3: TGTGCCAGCAGCCGGAGAAGGACAGGGAACTGGGAGACCCAGTACTTC.

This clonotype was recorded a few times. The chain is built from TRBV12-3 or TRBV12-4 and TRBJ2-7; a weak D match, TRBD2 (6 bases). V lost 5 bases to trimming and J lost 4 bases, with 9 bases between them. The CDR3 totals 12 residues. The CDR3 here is CASSNGGYEQYF. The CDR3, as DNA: TGTGCCAGCAGTAACGGAGGGTACGAGCAGTACTTC.

In nucleotides, the CDR3 is TGTGCCAGCAGTTTTTGGAATTCACCCCTCCACTTT. Protein sequence: CASSFWNSPLHF. The chain employs TRBV12-3 or TRBV12-4 and TRBJ1-6; unclear D gene. The CDR3 is 12 amino acids. With 3 bases removed from V and 7 bases from J, the gap between germline ends came to 4 bases.

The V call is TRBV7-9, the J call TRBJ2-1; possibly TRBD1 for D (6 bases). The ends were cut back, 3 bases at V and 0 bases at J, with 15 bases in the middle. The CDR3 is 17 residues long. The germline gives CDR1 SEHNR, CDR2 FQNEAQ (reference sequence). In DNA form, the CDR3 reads TGTGCCAGCAGCTTCACCTTGACAGGTACCTCCTACAATGAGCAGTTCTTC. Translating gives CASSFTLTGTSYNEQFF.

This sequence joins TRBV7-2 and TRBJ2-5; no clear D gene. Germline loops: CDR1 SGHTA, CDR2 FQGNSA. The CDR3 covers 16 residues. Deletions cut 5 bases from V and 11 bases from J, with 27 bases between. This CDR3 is CASSNQIGSGGDEQYF. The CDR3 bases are TGTGCCAGCAGCAACCAGATCGGCTCCGGTGGGGATGAGCAGTACTTC. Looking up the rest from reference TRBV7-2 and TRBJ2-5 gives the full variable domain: GAGVSQSPSNKVTEKGKDVELRCDPISGHTALYWYRQSLGQGLEFLIYFQGNSAPDKSGLPSDRFSAERTGGSVSTLTIQRTQQEDSAVYLCASSNQIGSGGDEQYFGPGTRLLVL.

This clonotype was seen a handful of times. The CDR3 region has the DNA TGCAGTGCGATATCGACAGGGAGAGAGACCCAGTACTTC. Protein sequence: CSAISTGRETQYF. This rearrangement joins TRBV20-1 to TRBJ2-5; 7 bases fit TRBD1. The germline gives CDR1 DFQATT, CDR2 SNEGSKA (reference sequence). J gave up 4 bases and V 6 bases, and 8 bases lay outside the gene matches. CDR3 length equals 13 residues.

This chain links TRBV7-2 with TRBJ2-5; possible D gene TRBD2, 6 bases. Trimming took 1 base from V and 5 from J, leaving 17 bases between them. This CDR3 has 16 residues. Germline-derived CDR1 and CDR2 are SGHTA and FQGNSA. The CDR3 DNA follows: TGTGCCAGCAGCTTAGTCGGTAGCGGCCCTGGGGAGACCCAGTACTTC. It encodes CASSLVGSGPGETQYF.

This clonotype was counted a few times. The CDR3 reads CASSQGPNTEAFF. The CDR3 nucleotides are TGTGCCAGCAGTCAAGGGCCGAACACTGAAGCTTTCTTT. The chain carries TRBV9 and TRBJ1-1; D gene uncertain. V gave up 5 bases and J gave up 1 base, with 9 bases separating them. Germline CDR1 reads SGDLS; CDR2 reads YYNGEE. The CDR3 covers 13 residues. The full variable domain, completed using reference TRBV9 and TRBJ1-1, is DSGVTQTPKHLITATGQRVTLRCSPRSGDLSVYWYQQSLDQGLQFLIQYYNGEERAKGNILERFSAQQFPDLHSELNLSSLELGDSALYFCASSQGPNTEAFFGQGTRLTVV.

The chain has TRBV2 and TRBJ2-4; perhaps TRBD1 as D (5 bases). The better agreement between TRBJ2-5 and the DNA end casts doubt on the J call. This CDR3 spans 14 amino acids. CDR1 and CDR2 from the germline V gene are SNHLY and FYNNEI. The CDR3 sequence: CASSESAGKETQYF. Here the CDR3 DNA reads TGTGCCAGCAGTGAATCGGCAGGGAAAGAGACCCAGTACTTC.

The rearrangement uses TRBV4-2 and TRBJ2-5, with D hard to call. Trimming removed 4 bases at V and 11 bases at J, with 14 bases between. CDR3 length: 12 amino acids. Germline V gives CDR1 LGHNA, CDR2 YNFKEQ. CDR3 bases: TGTGCCAGCAGCCGTCGGTCCAATGAGCAGTACTTC. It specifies CASSRRSNEQYF.

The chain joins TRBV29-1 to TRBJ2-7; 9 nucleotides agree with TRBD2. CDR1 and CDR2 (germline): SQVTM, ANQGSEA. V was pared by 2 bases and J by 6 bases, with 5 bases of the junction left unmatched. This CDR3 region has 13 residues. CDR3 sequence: CSVERLAGAEQYF. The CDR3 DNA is TGCAGCGTTGAAAGATTAGCGGGAGCCGAGCAGTACTTC.

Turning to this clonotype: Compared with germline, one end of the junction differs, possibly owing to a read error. Written as DNA, the CDR3 is TGTGCCAGCAGTCGGCAGGGCGAAAACATCCAGTACTTC. This sequence encodes CASSRQGENIQYF. The chain couples TRBV28 to TRBJ2-4; tentatively, D is TRBD1 (5 bases). Germline V gives CDR1 MDHEN, CDR2 SYDVKM. CDR3 length: 13 amino acids.

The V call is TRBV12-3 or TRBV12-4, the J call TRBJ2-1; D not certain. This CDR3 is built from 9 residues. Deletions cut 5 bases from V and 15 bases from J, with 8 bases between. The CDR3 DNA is TGTGCCAGCAGTACTAAAGCGTTCTTC. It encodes CASSTKAFF.

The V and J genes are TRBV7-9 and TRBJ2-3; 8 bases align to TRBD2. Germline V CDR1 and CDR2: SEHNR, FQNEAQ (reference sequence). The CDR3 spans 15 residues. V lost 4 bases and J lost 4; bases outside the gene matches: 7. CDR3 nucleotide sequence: TGTGCCAGCAGCTCGCCGCGGGGGGCCGCAGATACGCAGTATTTT. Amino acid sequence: CASSSPRGAADTQYF.

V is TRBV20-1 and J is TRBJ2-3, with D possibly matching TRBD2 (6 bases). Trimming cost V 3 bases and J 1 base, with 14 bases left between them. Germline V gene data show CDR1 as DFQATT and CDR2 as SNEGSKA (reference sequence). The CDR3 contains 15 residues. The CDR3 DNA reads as TGCAGTGCTAGTGGGAGCGGGTCTGGCACAGATACGCAGTATTTT. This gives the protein CSASGSGSGTDTQYF.

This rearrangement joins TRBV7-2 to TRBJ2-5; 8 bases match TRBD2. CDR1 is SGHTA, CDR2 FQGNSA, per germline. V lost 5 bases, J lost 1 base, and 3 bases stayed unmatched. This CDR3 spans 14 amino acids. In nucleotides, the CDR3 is TGTGCCAGCAGCCTTAGCGGGATCCAAGAGACCCAGTACTTC. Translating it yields CASSLSGIQETQYF.

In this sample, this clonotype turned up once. The DNA of the CDR3 is TGCAGCGTTGGTTCCGCCGGCTCCACCTACGAGCAGTACTTC. Translating gives CSVGSAGSTYEQYF. J is TRBJ2-7 and V is TRBV29-1, with unresolved D. Germline V gene data show CDR1 as SQVTM and CDR2 as ANQGSEA. Trimming pared 4 bases from V and 2 bases from J, leaving 15 bases between. CDR3 length: 14 amino acids.

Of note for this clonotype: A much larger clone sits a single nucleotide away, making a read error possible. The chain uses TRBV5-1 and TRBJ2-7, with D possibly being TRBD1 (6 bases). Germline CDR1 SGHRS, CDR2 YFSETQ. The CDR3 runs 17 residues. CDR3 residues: CASSLGRDTINSYEQHF. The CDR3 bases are TGCGCCAGCAGTTTGGGTAGGGACACTATAAACTCCTACGAGCAGCACTTC.

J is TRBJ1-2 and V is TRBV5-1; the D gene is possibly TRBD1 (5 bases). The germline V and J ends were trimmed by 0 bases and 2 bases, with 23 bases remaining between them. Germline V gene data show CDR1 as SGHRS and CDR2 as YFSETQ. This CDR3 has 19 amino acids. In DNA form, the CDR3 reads TGCGCCAGCAGCTTGGAGTGGGAGCAAAAAGGCAGACAGAACTATGGCTACACCTTC. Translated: CASSLEWEQKGRQNYGYTF.

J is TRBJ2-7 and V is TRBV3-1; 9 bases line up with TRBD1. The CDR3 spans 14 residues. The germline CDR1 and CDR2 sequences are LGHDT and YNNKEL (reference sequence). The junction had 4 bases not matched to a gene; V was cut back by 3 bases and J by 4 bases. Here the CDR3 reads CASSQWTGAYEQYF. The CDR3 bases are TGTGCCAGCAGCCAGTGGACAGGGGCTTACGAGCAGTACTTC.